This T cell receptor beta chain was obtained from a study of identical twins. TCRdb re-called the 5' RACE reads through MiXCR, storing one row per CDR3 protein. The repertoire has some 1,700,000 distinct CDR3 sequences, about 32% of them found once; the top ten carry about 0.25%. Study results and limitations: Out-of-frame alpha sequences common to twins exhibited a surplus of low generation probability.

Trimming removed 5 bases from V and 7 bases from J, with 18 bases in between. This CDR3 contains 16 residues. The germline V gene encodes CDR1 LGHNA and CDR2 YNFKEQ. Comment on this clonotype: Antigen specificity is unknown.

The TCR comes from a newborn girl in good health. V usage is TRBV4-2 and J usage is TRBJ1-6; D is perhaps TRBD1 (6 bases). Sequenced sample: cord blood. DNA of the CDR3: TGTGCCAGCAGCGCGCAACTACAGGGAGGAAATTCACCCCTCCACTTT. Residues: CASSAQLQGGNSPLHF.